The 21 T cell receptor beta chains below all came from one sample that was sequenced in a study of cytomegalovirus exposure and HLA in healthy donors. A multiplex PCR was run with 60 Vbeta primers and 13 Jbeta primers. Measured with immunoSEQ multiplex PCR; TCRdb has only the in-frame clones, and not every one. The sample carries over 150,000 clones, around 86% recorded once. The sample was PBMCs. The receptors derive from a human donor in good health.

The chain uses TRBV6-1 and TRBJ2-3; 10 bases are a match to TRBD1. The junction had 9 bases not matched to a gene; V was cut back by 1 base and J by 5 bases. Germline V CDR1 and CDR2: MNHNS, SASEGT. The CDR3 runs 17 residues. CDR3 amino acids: CASSEGTDRGLGDTQYF. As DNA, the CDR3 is TGTGCCAGCAGTGAAGGAACTGACAGGGGGCTTGGAGATACGCAGTATTTT.

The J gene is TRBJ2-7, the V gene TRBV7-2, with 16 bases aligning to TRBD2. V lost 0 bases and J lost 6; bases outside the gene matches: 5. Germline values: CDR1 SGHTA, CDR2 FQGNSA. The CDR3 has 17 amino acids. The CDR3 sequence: CASSLAGTSGGAREQYF. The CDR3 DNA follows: TGTGCCAGCAGCTTAGCGGGGACTAGCGGGGGGGCGCGCGAGCAGTACTTC. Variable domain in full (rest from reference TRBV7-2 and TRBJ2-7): GAGVSQSPSNKVTEKGKDVELRCDPISGHTALYWYRQSLGQGLEFLIYFQGNSAPDKSGLPSDRFSAERTGGSVSTLTIQRTQQEDSAVYLCASSLAGTSGGAREQYFGPGTRLTVT.

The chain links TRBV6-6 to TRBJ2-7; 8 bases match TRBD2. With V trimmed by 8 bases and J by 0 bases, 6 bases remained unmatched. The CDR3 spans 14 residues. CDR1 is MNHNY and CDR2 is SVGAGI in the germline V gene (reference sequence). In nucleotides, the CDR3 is TGTGCCAGCTACCCTAGCGGGTCCTCCTACGAGCAGTACTTC. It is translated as CASYPSGSSYEQYF.

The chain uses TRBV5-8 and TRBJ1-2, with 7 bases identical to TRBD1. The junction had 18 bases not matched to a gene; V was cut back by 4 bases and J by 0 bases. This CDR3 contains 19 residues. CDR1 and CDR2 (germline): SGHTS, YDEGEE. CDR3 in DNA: TGTGCCAGCAGCCGAAACCCAGATTCTACAGGGGCGTCTAACTATGGCTACACCTTC. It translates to CASSRNPDSTGASNYGYTF.

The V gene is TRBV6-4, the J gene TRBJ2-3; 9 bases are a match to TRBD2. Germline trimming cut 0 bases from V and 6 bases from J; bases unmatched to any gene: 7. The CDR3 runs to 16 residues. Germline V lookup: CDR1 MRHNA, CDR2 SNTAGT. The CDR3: CASSDSQRGDLDTQYF. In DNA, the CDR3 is TGTGCCAGCAGTGACTCTCAGCGGGGGGATCTGGATACGCAGTATTTT.

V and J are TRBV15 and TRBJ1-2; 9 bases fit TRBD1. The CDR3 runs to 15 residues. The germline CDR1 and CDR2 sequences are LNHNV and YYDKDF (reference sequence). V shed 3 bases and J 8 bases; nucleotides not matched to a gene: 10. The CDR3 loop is CATSSLTGTGKGYTF. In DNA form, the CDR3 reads TGTGCCACCAGCAGTCTGACCGGGACAGGGAAGGGCTACACCTTC.

This CDR3 reads CASSLEINRGTEAFF. DNA of the CDR3: TGTGCCAGCAGCTTAGAAATTAATCGGGGGACTGAAGCTTTCTTT. The genes are TRBV7-2 and TRBJ1-1; D is possibly TRBD1 (5 bases). Between the trimmed V and J ends, which lost 1 base and 5 bases, there was a span of 14 bases. The CDR3 extends over 15 amino acids. In germline, CDR1 is SGHTA, CDR2 FQGNSA.

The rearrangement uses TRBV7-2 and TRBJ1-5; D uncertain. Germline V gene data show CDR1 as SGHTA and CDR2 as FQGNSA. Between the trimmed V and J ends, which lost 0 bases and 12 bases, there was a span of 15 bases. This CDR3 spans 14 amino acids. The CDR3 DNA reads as TGTGCCAGCAGCTTAGCGCATCGACAAAGCGGCCAGCATTTT. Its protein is CASSLAHRQSGQHF.

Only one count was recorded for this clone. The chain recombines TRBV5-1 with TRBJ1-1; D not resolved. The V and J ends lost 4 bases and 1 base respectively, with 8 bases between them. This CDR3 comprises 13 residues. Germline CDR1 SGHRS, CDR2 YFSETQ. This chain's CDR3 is CASSPTPNTEAFF. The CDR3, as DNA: TGCGCCAGCAGCCCGACACCGAACACTGAAGCTTTCTTT.

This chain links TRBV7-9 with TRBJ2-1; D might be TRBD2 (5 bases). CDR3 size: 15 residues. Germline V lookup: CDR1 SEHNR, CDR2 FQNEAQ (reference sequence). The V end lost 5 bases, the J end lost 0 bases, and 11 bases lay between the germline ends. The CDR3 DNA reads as TGTGCCAGCAGCGCGGGCGGTAGCTCCTACAATGAGCAGTTCTTC. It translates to CASSAGGSSYNEQFF.

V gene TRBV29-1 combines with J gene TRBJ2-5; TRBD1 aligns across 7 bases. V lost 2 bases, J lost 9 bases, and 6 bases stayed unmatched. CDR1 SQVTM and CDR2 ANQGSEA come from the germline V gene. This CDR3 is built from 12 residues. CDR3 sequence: CSVEFTGEAQYF. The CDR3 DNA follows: TGCAGCGTTGAATTTACAGGGGAAGCCCAGTACTTC.

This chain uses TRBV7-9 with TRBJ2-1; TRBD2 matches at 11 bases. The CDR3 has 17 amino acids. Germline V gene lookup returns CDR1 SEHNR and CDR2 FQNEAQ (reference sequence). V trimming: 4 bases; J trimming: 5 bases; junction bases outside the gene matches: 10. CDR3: CASSSPTSGAKNNEQFF. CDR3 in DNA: TGTGCCAGCAGCTCACCGACTAGCGGGGCGAAGAACAATGAGCAGTTCTTC.

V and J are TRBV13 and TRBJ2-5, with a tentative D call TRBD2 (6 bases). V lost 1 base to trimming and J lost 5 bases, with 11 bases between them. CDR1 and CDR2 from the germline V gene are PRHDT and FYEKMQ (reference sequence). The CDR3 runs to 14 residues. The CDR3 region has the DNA TGTGCCAGCAGCTTAGCGGGGGTCAGGGAGACCCAGTACTTC. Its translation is CASSLAGVRETQYF.

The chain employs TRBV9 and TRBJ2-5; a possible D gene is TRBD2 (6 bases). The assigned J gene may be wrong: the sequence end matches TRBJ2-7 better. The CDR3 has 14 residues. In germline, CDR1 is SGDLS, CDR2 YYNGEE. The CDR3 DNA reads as TGTGCCAGCAGTCAAAGGGAGGTTTCCTACGAGCAGTACTTC. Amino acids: CASSQREVSYEQYF.

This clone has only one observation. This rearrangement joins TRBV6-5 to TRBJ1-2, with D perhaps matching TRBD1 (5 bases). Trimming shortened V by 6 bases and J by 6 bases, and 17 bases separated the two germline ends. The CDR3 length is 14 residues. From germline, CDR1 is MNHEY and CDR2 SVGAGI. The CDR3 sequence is CASSIQGREDGYTF. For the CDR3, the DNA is TGTGCCAGCAGCATCCAGGGCAGGGAGGATGGCTACACCTTC.

The CDR3, as DNA: TGTGCCAGTAGTATGCGACCACCGGGAAACTATGGCTACACCTTC. It encodes CASSMRPPGNYGYTF. V gene TRBV19 combines with J gene TRBJ1-2; the D is unclear. The germline V gene has CDR1 LNHDA and CDR2 SQIVND (reference sequence). The CDR3 runs 15 residues. Trimming stripped 3 bases from V and 2 bases from J, with 13 bases between.

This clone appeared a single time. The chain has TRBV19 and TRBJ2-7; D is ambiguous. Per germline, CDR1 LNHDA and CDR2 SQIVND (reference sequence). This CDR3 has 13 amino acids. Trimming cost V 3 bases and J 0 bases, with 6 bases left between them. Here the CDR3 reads CASSIASSYEQYF. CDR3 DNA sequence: TGTGCCAGTAGTATCGCCAGCTCCTACGAGCAGTACTTC.

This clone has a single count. The CDR3 DNA sequence: TGTGCCAGCAGCTCCCTTACATTGGGTCTAGGGCCCCAGCATTTT. Its translation is CASSSLTLGLGPQHF. The rearrangement joins TRBV7-2 to TRBJ1-5, with D hard to call. Trimming stripped 4 bases from V and 9 bases from J, with 19 bases between. Germline V CDR1 and CDR2: SGHTA, FQGNSA. The CDR3 is made up of 15 amino acids.

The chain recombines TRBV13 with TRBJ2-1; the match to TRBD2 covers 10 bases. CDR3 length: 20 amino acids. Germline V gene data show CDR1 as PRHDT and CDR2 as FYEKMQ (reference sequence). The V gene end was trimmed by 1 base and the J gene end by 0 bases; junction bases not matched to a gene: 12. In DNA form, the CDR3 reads TGTGCCAGCAGCTTAGTATCCCTAGCGGGGGCTTTCGGCTCCTACAATGAGCAGTTCTTC. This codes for CASSLVSLAGAFGSYNEQFF.

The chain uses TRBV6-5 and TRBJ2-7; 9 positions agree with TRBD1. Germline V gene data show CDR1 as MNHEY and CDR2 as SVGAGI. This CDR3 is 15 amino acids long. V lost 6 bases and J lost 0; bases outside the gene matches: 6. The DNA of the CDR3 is TGTGCCAGCAGCAGGGACAGGGACCCCTCCTACGAGCAGTACTTC. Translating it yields CASSRDRDPSYEQYF.

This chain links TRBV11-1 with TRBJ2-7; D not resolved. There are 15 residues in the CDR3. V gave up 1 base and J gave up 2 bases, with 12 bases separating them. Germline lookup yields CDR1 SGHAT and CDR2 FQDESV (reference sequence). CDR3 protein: CASSLVPGRTYEQYF. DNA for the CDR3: TGTGCCAGCAGCTTAGTGCCTGGCAGAACCTACGAGCAGTACTTC.